The rows below give T cell receptor beta chains drawn from one sample of a study of cytomegalovirus exposure and HLA in healthy donors. Sequencing was performed with immunoSEQ multiplex PCR; in TCRdb, only in-frame clones are kept and a portion is missing. The sample includes about 170,000 clones, around 80% of them seen just once. The specimen was PBMCs. The receptors were gathered from a woman between 45 and 65 years old in good health and CMV-seropositive. CDR3s include the opening cysteine and the closing phenylalanine or tryptophan. Fields, in order: J gene, clone size, V gene, D gene, CDR3 protein, CDR3 DNA. D genes are given only for firm matches. Size values are once, few and many counts, or a class for expanded clones, and some rows have none.

TRBJ2-5	-	TRBV18	-	CASSPPTGQETQYF	TGTGCCAGCTCACCACCAACAGGACAAGAGACCCAGTACTTC
TRBJ2-7	-	TRBV19	TRBD2	CASSIGGLAYEQYF	TGTGCCAGTAGTATAGGGGGACTAGCCTACGAGCAGTACTTC
TRBJ1-5	-	TRBV27	-	CASSRRNTGGNQPQHF	TGTGCCAGCAGTCGCAGGAATACCGGTGGCAATCAGCCCCAGCATTTT
TRBJ1-1	-	TRBV5-1	-	CASRGAETEAFF	TGCGCCAGCAGGGGGGCCGAGACTGAAGCTTTCTTT
TRBJ2-2	-	TRBV27	TRBD1	CASSLFDRGGGELFF	TGTGCCAGCAGTTTATTTGACAGGGGTGGCGGGGAGCTGTTTTTT
TRBJ2-3	-	TRBV4-3	-	CASSQAGEGDTQYF	TGCGCCAGCAGCCAAGCGGGAGAGGGGGATACGCAGTATTTT
TRBJ2-7	few	TRBV27	-	CASSSGYFYEQYF	TGTGCCAGCAGTTCAGGGTACTTCTACGAGCAGTACTTC
TRBJ2-1	-	TRBV19	-	CASSMVRRGSRSEQFF	TGTGCCAGTAGTATGGTCAGGAGAGGGAGCCGCAGTGAGCAGTTCTTC
TRBJ2-3	-	TRBV28	-	CASSLLLADTQYF	TGTGCCAGCAGTTTATTGCTAGCGGATACGCAGTATTTT
TRBJ2-7	-	TRBV5-6	-	CASSLAGQGSSYEQYF	TGTGCCAGCAGCTTGGCCGGGCAGGGAAGCTCCTACGAGCAGTACTTC
TRBJ1-1	-	TRBV5-5	TRBD1	CASSLDTGAGNTEAFF	TGTGCCAGCAGCTTGGATACAGGGGCCGGGAACACTGAAGCTTTCTTT
TRBJ2-1	-	TRBV5-5	-	CASSLNGHGVGQFF	TGTGCCAGCAGCTTGAACGGCCATGGAGTCGGGCAGTTCTTC
TRBJ1-1	-	TRBV5-5	-	CASSLSVERGFPFF	TGTGCCAGCAGCTTGTCCGTAGAGAGGGGGTTCCCTTTCTTT
TRBJ2-7	few	TRBV11-1	-	CASSLETGSSYEQYF	TGTGCCAGCAGCTTAGAAACAGGGAGCTCCTACGAGCAGTACTTC
TRBJ1-2	-	TRBV10-3	TRBD1	CAISTGTGRDYGYTF	TGTGCCATCAGCACCGGGACAGGGAGGGACTATGGCTACACCTTC
TRBJ2-5	-	TRBV6-5	-	CASKDSVETQYF	TGTGCCAGCAAGGACAGTGTAGAGACCCAGTACTTC
TRBJ1-1	once	TRBV28	-	CASSFRRIRGGEAFF	TGTGCCAGCAGTTTTCGAAGAATCAGGGGTGGGGAAGCTTTCTTT
TRBJ1-1	-	TRBV5-1	TRBD1	CASSLGGTGRMGAFF	TGCGCCAGCAGCTTGGGGGGGACAGGCAGAATGGGAGCTTTCTTT
TRBJ2-2	-	TRBV19	TRBD1	CASSGGKNTGELFF	TGTGCCAGTTCAGGGGGCAAGAACACCGGGGAGCTGTTTTTT
TRBJ2-5	once	TRBV5-5	TRBD2	CASSSGTSYETQYF	TGTGCCAGCAGCTCCGGGACTAGCTACGAGACCCAGTACTTC
TRBJ1-5	-	TRBV5-1	TRBD1	CASSLGLQGENQPQHF	TGCGCCAGCAGCTTGGGGCTACAGGGGGAAAATCAGCCCCAGCATTTT
TRBJ2-1	-	TRBV7-2	TRBD2	CASSFLTSGVNNEQFF	TGTGCCAGCTCCTTCCTGACTAGCGGGGTTAACAATGAGCAGTTCTTC
TRBJ2-1	-	TRBV7-3	TRBD2	CASSSPGLAGGVEQFF	TGTGCCAGCAGTTCTCCGGGACTAGCGGGAGGGGTTGAGCAGTTCTTC
TRBJ2-3	once	TRBV5-1	-	CASSLEPKVTQYF	TGCGCCAGCAGCTTGGAACCTAAAGTTACGCAGTATTTT
TRBJ1-5	-	TRBV5-5	-	CASSLDIHQPQHF	TGTGCCAGCAGCTTGGACATTCATCAGCCCCAGCATTTT
TRBJ2-7	-	TRBV7-2	TRBD2	CASSLTSGSSYEQYF	TGTGCCAGCAGCCTAACTAGCGGGAGCTCCTACGAGCAGTACTTC
TRBJ2-2	-	TRBV9	-	CASSSIRNTGELFF	TGTGCCAGCAGCTCCATTAGGAACACCGGGGAGCTGTTTTTT
TRBJ1-3	-	TRBV6-6	-	CASAQGGGSGNTIYF	TGTGCCAGCGCTCAGGGCGGGGGCTCTGGAAACACCATATATTTT
TRBJ1-1	-	TRBV4-3	-	CASSQDGRWEAFF	TGCGCCAGCAGCCAAGATGGGCGCTGGGAAGCTTTCTTT
TRBJ2-3	-	TRBV2	-	CASSLNYDTQYF	TGTGCCAGCAGCCTAAACTACGATACGCAGTATTTT
TRBJ2-7	-	TRBV11-2	-	CASSRFPGTKTYSYEQYF	TGTGCCAGCAGCCGTTTCCCCGGGACAAAGACCTACTCCTACGAGCAGTACTTC
TRBJ1-1	-	TRBV5-8	-	CASSLEGRGTEAFF	TGTGCCAGCAGTCTTGAGGGGCGGGGAACTGAAGCTTTCTTT
TRBJ2-1	-	TRBV7-3	-	CASSLATGEAEQFF	TGTGCCAGCAGCTTAGCCACGGGAGAGGCCGAGCAGTTCTTC
TRBJ2-3	few	TRBV28	TRBD2	CASPRGLAGGDTQYF	TGTGCCAGCCCCCGAGGACTAGCGGGGGGAGATACGCAGTATTTT
TRBJ2-5	-	TRBV28	-	CASSSRIHPYQETQYF	TGTGCCAGCAGTTCCAGAATCCACCCGTACCAAGAGACCCAGTACTTC
TRBJ1-5	-	TRBV7-9	-	CASSHAGRGSNQPQHF	TGTGCCAGCAGCCATGCGGGGCGGGGGAGCAATCAGCCCCAGCATTTT
TRBJ2-2	few	TRBV7-3	TRBD2	CASSLTRLAERGGELFF	TGTGCCAGCAGCTTAACTCGGCTAGCGGAGAGAGGCGGGGAGCTGTTTTTT
TRBJ1-4	-	TRBV15	TRBD1	CATSRNRDRGEKLFF	TGTGCCACCAGCCGGAACCGGGACAGGGGTGAAAAACTGTTTTTT
TRBJ1-2	-	TRBV28	TRBD1	CASRRGPSSRNYGYTF	TGTGCCAGCCGCAGGGGGCCCTCGAGTAGAAACTATGGCTACACCTTC
TRBJ2-1	-	TRBV7-3	-	CASSPEGHIRSEQFF	TGTGCCAGCAGCCCCGAGGGACACATACGTAGTGAGCAGTTCTTC
TRBJ2-7	-	TRBV27	TRBD2	CASRPGLSPYEQYF	TGTGCCAGCAGGCCGGGACTAAGCCCCTACGAGCAGTACTTC
TRBJ2-3	-	TRBV5-5	TRBD2	CASSPWGGTTDTQYF	TGTGCCAGCAGCCCCTGGGGGGGGACCACAGATACGCAGTATTTT
TRBJ1-4	-	TRBV7-9	-	CASSLLGGAFATNEKLFF	TGTGCCAGCAGCTTACTAGGCGGAGCCTTTGCAACTAATGAAAAACTGTTTTTT
TRBJ1-5	-	TRBV5-1	TRBD1	CASSATGDWNQPQHF	TGCGCCAGCAGCGCGACAGGGGATTGGAATCAGCCCCAGCATTTT
TRBJ2-7	few	TRBV5-4	TRBD1	CASSLLTGDEQYF	TGTGCCAGCAGCTTGTTAACAGGGGACGAGCAGTACTTC
TRBJ1-3	-	TRBV7-3	-	CASSFGAGNTIYF	TGTGCCAGCAGCTTCGGAGCTGGAAACACCATATATTTT
TRBJ2-7	-	TRBV7-6	-	CASSRDPSSTYEQYF	TGTGCCAGCAGCAGAGATCCTAGCTCAACCTACGAGCAGTACTTC